A single sample gave rise to the 16 T cell receptor beta chains below, sequenced in a study of vaccination effects on CD4 cells after COVID-19 (dated by TCRdb to 2022 to 2024). Library generation was performed with the immunoSEQ multiplex PCR assay. Entries here come from immuneACCESS through TCRdb and include only in-frame sequences with V and J called. Some clones fail to appear in such tables; in the studies checked, an unresolved V gene covers under half of the shortfall, and the cause of the remainder is unknown. This sample gives tens of thousands of clones in total; around 73% of them show up just once. Of the sample, 15% to 20% falls within the top ten clones. These receptors have no known antigen. The ViraFEST assay stimulated PBMC with viral peptide pools and then used TCR sequencing to identify antigen-specific CD4+ T cell clonotypes by expansion. After 10 to 11 days of culture, CD4+ T cells were isolated with the EasySep CD4+ T cell isolation kit. PCR-confirmed SARS-CoV-2 infection had occurred in convalescent patients between March and December 2020, before the Alpha, Beta and Delta variants emerged in the United States.

The sample here was CD4+ T cells from PBMCs cultured with HCoV-NL63 spike peptides, taken before COVID-19 vaccination. The sample's cell subset or site label, decoded: HCoV-NL63 spike overlapping peptide pool stimulation. These receptors were taken from a human donor who had a prior SARS-CoV-2 infection.

The chain carries TRBV5-5 and TRBJ2-3, with TRBD2 matching 9 bases. The germline V gene has CDR1 SGHKS and CDR2 YYEKEE (reference sequence). CDR3 length: 18 residues. V shed 3 bases and J 5 bases; nucleotides not matched to a gene: 16. CDR3: CASSWQLAGGGAIDTQYF. CDR3 nucleotide sequence: TGTGCCAGCAGCTGGCAACTAGCTGGCGGGGGGGCCATAGATACGCAGTATTTT.

The chain uses TRBV7-8 and TRBJ2-6, with D hard to call. The CDR3 length is 14 residues. Trimming left V 3 bases short and J 0 bases short, with 3 bases between. The germline CDR1 and CDR2 sequences are SGHVS and FQNEAQ. CDR3 sequence: CASSFSSGANVLTF. The CDR3 DNA is TGTGCCAGCAGCTTTAGCTCTGGGGCCAACGTCCTGACTTTC.

The chain has TRBV18 and TRBJ2-1; D is unresolved. Trimming shortened V by 3 bases and J by 9 bases, and 12 bases separated the two germline ends. This CDR3 has 13 amino acids. Germline values: CDR1 KGHSH, CDR2 LQKENI. The CDR3 is CASSPASYGEQFF. The CDR3 DNA sequence: TGTGCCAGCTCACCGGCGTCGTACGGTGAGCAGTTCTTC.

This clone was seen a handful of times. This sequence joins TRBV7-3 and TRBJ1-6; D is ambiguous. CDR3 length: 14 residues. The germline V gene has CDR1 SGHTA and CDR2 FQGTGA. V lost 3 bases, J lost 4 bases, and 7 bases lay in between. As DNA, the CDR3 is TGTGCCAGCAGCTTTGACGGGTATAATTCACCCCTCCACTTT. Amino acid sequence: CASSFDGYNSPLHF.

V and J are TRBV5-1 and TRBJ2-3; tentative D call: TRBD2 (7 bases). The CDR3 runs 16 residues. The V gene's germline CDR1 is SGHRS and CDR2 YFSETQ. V lost 0 bases to trimming and J lost 1 base, with 12 bases between them. The CDR3 nucleotides read TGCGCCAGCAGCTTGGTGCGCGGGGGCGGCACAGATACGCAGTATTTT. Residues: CASSLVRGGGTDTQYF.

There are a few counts of this clone. This chain links TRBV3-1 (or the pseudogene TRBV3-2) with TRBJ1-6, with D maybe TRBD1 (5 bases). This CDR3 comprises 16 residues. Germline assignment: CDR1 LGHDT and CDR2 YNNKEL (reference sequence). V was shortened by 4 bases and J by 5 bases, with 15 bases between the two germline ends. The CDR3 sequence: CASSLGGRGHNSPLHF. Here the CDR3 DNA reads TGTGCCAGCAGCCTGGGGGGGAGGGGTCATAATTCACCCCTCCACTTT.

This clone was counted only a few times. The chain joins TRBV2 to TRBJ1-2; D is uncertain. CDR3 size: 14 residues. Germline CDR1 SNHLY, CDR2 FYNNEI. Trimming left V 6 bases short and J 2 bases short, with 13 bases between. CDR3 bases: TGTGCCAGCAGGCAAACAGTGGGGAACTATGGCTACACCTTC. This gives the protein CASRQTVGNYGYTF.

V and J are TRBV19 and TRBJ2-3; D unclear. V was shortened by 7 bases and J by 2 bases, with 16 bases between the two germline ends. In germline, CDR1 is LNHDA, CDR2 SQIVND (reference sequence). The CDR3 has 15 residues. The CDR3 DNA reads as TGTGCCAGTAACTCTCGGGCAGATGTCACAGATACGCAGTATTTT. Its protein product is CASNSRADVTDTQYF.

The gene calls are TRBV9 and TRBJ1-4, with D perhaps matching TRBD1 (6 bases). CDR3 size: 14 residues. Germline-derived CDR1 and CDR2 are SGDLS and YYNGEE. V lost 0 bases, J lost 7 bases, and 10 bases lay in between. The CDR3 DNA is TGTGCCAGCAGCGTAGGAGGGACATCTGAAAAACTGTTTTTT. Its translation: CASSVGGTSEKLFF.

This chain joins TRBV20-1 and TRBJ1-6; D uncertain. In germline, CDR1 is DFQATT, CDR2 SNEGSKA (reference sequence). This CDR3 has 15 residues. V lost 3 bases to trimming and J lost 1 base, with 10 bases between them. CDR3 sequence reads: CSASLDSSYNSPLHF. For the CDR3, the DNA is TGCAGTGCTAGTCTTGATAGTTCCTATAATTCACCCCTCCACTTT.

The V gene is TRBV30, the J gene TRBJ2-1; D gene uncertain. V lost 0 bases, J lost 6 bases, and 3 bases lay in between. The CDR3 sequence is 11 residues long. Germline V gene lookup returns CDR1 GTSNPN and CDR2 SVGIG (reference sequence). The CDR3 bases are TGTGCCTGGAGTGTCTTCAATGAGCAGTTCTTC. The encoded protein is CAWSVFNEQFF.

The chain carries TRBV6-2 or TRBV6-3 and TRBJ1-5, with 7 bases fitting TRBD1. Germline values: CDR1 MNHEY, CDR2 SVGEGT. The ends lost 5 bases at V and 2 bases at J; junction bases unmatched: 9. This CDR3 is 16 amino acids long. CDR3 DNA: TGTGCCAGCAGTCTTACAGGGGAGGAGGGCAATCAGCCCCAGCATTTT. Translation gives CASSLTGEEGNQPQHF.

This rearrangement joins TRBV19 to TRBJ1-1; the match to TRBD1 covers 7 bases. Germline CDR1 is LNHDA and CDR2 is SQIVND (reference sequence). The CDR3 consists of 14 residues. The trim removed 4 bases at V and 1 base at J, leaving 3 bases unmatched. Written as DNA, the CDR3 is TGTGCCAGTAGTACCGACAGGGCGAACACTGAAGCTTTCTTT. Its translation: CASSTDRANTEAFF.

This clone was seen more than once but under ten times. V is TRBV4-3 and J is TRBJ2-3, with 8 bases that match TRBD2. The germline V gene encodes CDR1 LGHNA and CDR2 YSLEER. The CDR3 sequence is 16 residues long. V lost 1 base, J lost 2 bases, and 5 bases stayed unmatched. CDR3 sequence reads: CASSQVGREDTDTQYF. The CDR3 nucleotides read TGCGCCAGCAGCCAAGTCGGGCGGGAGGACACAGATACGCAGTATTTT.

The sample holds one count of this clone. This chain connects TRBV9 to TRBJ2-3, with 9 bases identical to TRBD2. The trim removed 0 bases at V and 3 bases at J, leaving 2 bases unmatched. The CDR3 is made up of 15 amino acids. Germline V gene data show CDR1 as SGDLS and CDR2 as YYNGEE. CDR3 amino acids: CASSVGSGGTDTQYF. The CDR3 DNA reads as TGTGCCAGCAGCGTAGGGAGCGGGGGGACAGATACGCAGTATTTT. Based on the CDR3 plus reference TRBV9 and TRBJ2-3, the full variable domain is DSGVTQTPKHLITATGQRVTLRCSPRSGDLSVYWYQQSLDQGLQFLIQYYNGEERAKGNILERFSAQQFPDLHSELNLSSLELGDSALYFCASSVGSGGTDTQYFGPGTRLTVL.

This clone was seen just once. V is TRBV12-3 or TRBV12-4 and J is TRBJ1-2, with TRBD1 matching 10 bases. There are 13 residues in the CDR3. V lost 6 bases, J lost 6 bases, and 4 bases stayed unmatched. CDR3 DNA: TGTGCCAGCAGAAGGGACAGGGGTAATGGCTACACCTTC. Amino acid sequence: CASRRDRGNGYTF.